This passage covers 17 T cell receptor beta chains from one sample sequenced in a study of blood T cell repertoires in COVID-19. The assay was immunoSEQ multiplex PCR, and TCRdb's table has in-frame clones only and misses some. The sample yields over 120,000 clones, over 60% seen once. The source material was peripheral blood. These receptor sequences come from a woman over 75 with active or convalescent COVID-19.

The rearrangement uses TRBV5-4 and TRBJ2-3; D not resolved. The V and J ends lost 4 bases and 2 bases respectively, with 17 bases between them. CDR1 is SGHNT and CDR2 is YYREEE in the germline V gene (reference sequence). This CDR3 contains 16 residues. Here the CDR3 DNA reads TGTGCCAGCAGCCTGGGGTCGCGCGTTTACACAGATACGCAGTATTTT. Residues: CASSLGSRVYTDTQYF.

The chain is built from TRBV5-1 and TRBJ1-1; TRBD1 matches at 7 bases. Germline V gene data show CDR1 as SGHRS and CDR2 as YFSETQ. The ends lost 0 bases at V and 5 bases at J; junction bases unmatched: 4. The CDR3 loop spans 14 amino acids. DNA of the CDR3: TGCGCCAGCAGCTTGGGACAGGGTTGGACTGAAGCTTTCTTT. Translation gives CASSLGQGWTEAFF.

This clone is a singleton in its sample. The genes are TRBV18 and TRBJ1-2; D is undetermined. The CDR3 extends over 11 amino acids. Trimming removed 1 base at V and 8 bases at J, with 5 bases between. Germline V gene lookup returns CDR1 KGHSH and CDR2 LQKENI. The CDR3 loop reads CASSPREGYTF. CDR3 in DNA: TGTGCCAGCTCACCACGAGAAGGCTACACCTTC.

The CDR3 loop reads CASSHGGRRGAYEQYF. The CDR3 nucleotides are TGTGCCAGCAGCCATGGTGGCCGACGGGGGGCCTACGAGCAGTACTTC. V is TRBV3-1 (or the pseudogene TRBV3-2) and J is TRBJ2-7, with 7 bases lining up with TRBD2. Germline lookup yields CDR1 LGHDT and CDR2 YNNKEL (reference sequence). V lost 3 bases to trimming and J lost 2 bases; unmatched junction nucleotides: 10. This CDR3 has 16 residues.

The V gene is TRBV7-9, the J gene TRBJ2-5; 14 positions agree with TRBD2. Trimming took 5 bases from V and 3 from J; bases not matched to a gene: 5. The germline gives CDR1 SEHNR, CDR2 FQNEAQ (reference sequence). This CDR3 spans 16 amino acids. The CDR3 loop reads CASSATSGGVKETQYF. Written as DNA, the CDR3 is TGTGCCAGCAGCGCGACTAGCGGGGGGGTGAAAGAGACCCAGTACTTC.

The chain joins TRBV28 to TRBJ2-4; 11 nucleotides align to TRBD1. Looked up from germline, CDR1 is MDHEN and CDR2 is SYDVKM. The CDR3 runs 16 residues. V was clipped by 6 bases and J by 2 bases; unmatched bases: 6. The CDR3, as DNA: TGTGCCAGCAGACAGGGGACAGGGGGAACCAAAAACATTCAGTACTTC. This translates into CASRQGTGGTKNIQYF.

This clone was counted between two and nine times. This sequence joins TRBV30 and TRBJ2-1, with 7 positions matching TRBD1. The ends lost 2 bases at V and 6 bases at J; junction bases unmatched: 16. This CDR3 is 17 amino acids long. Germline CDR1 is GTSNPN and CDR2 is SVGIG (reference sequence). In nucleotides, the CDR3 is TGTGCCTGGAGTCCCCCCCTCTTTAGGGGGCCTAGCAATGAGCAGTTCTTC. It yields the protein CAWSPPLFRGPSNEQFF.

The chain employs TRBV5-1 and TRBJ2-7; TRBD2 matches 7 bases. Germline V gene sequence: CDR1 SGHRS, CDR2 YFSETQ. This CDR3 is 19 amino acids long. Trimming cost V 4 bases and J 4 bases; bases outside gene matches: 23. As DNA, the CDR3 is TGCGCCAGCAGCCCACGTCCTTCCGCGGACGGACTAGGATCGTACGAGCAGTACTTC. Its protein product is CASSPRPSADGLGSYEQYF.

In DNA form, the CDR3 reads TGTGCCAGCAGCCACTCCGACAGGTCCTATGGCTACACCTTC. Protein sequence: CASSHSDRSYGYTF. The gene calls are TRBV3-1 (or the pseudogene TRBV3-2) and TRBJ1-2; a weak D match, TRBD1 (6 bases). Trimming took off 3 bases at V and 4 bases at J, with 12 bases between the two ends. The CDR3 has 14 amino acids. Germline CDR1 reads LGHDT; CDR2 reads YNNKEL (reference sequence).

This CDR3 is CAWSDWDRAYNEQFF. The DNA of the CDR3 is TGTGCCTGGAGTGACTGGGACAGGGCCTACAATGAGCAGTTCTTC. The chain employs TRBV30 and TRBJ2-1, with 9 bases that match TRBD1. The CDR3 is 15 amino acids. CDR1 is GTSNPN, CDR2 SVGIG, per germline (reference sequence). After removal of 1 base from V and 2 bases from J, the junction contained 3 bases not matched to a gene.

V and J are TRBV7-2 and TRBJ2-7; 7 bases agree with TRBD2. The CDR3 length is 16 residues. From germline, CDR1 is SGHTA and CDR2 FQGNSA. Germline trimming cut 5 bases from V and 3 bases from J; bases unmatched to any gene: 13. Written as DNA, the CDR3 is TGTGCCAGCAGCCCCCGGAGCGAGCGGGGATACTACGAGCAGTACTTC. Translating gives CASSPRSERGYYEQYF.

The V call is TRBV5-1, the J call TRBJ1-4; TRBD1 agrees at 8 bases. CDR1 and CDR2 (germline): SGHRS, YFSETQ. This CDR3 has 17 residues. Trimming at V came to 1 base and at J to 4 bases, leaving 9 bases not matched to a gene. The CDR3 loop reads CASSLFGTGTINEKLFF. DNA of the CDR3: TGCGCCAGCAGCTTGTTTGGGACAGGCACAATTAATGAAAAACTGTTTTTT.

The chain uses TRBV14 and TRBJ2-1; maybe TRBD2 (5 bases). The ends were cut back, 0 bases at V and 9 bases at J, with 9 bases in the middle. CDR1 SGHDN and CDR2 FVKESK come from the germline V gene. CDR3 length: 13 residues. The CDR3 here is CASSQDLGSEQFF. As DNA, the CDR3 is TGTGCCAGCAGCCAAGATCTGGGGAGTGAGCAGTTCTTC.

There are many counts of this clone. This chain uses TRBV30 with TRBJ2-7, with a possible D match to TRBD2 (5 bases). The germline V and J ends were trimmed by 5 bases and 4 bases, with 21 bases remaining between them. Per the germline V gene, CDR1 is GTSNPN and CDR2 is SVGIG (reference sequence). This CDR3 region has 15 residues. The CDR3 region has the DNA TGTGCCTGGGGGGTCCTCAGACTCAGGAGGTACGAGCAGTACTTC. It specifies CAWGVLRLRRYEQYF.

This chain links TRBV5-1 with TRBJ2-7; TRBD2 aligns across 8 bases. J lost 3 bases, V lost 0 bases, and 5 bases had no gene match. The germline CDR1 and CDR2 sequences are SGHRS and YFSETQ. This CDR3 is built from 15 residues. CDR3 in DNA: TGCGCCAGCAGCTTGGTACCGGGGACTAGCTACGAGCAGTACTTC. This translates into CASSLVPGTSYEQYF.

The CDR3 coding sequence is TGTGCCAGCAGTTTACTCTACAGGGGGCCAGGGAGTGAGCAGTACTTC. The encoded protein is CASSLLYRGPGSEQYF. This chain joins TRBV28 and TRBJ2-7; 9 bases fit TRBD1. Unmatched junction bases numbered 12, after V lost 2 bases and J lost 7 bases. Germline CDR1 MDHEN, CDR2 SYDVKM. The CDR3 is made up of 16 amino acids.

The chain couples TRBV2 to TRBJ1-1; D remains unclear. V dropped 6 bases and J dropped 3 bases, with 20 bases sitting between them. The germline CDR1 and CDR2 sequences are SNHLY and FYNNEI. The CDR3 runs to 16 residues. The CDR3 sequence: CASSREGGFGDTEAFF. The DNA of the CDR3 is TGTGCCAGCAGCCGTGAGGGAGGCTTCGGGGACACTGAAGCTTTCTTT.